This T cell receptor beta chain came from a study of OX40 agonist ivuxolimab in advanced cancers. The study, taken as a whole, reports: In a subset of nonresponders, normalized T-cell clonal expansion was also low.

For this clone: The antigen is unknown.

Profiled with immunoSEQ multiplex PCR; TCRdb holds only in-frame clones, not every one. The sample has around 49,000 clones; more than 75% are singletons. The receptor was derived from an adult with an advanced solid tumor such as melanoma, head and neck, liver or kidney cancer. This sample comprised CD4+ or CD8+ T cells sorted from blood, obtained in a trial of the OX40 agonist ivuxolimab.

CDR3 coding DNA: TGTGCCAGTAGTCCAAAGACAGGGGTGCCCTACGAGCAGTACTTC. The encoded protein is CASSPKTGVPYEQYF. The chain uses TRBV19 and TRBJ2-7; 8 bases are shared with TRBD1. The CDR3 totals 15 residues. The ends lost 5 bases at V and 2 bases at J; junction bases unmatched: 8. Germline assignment: CDR1 LNHDA and CDR2 SQIVND (reference sequence).